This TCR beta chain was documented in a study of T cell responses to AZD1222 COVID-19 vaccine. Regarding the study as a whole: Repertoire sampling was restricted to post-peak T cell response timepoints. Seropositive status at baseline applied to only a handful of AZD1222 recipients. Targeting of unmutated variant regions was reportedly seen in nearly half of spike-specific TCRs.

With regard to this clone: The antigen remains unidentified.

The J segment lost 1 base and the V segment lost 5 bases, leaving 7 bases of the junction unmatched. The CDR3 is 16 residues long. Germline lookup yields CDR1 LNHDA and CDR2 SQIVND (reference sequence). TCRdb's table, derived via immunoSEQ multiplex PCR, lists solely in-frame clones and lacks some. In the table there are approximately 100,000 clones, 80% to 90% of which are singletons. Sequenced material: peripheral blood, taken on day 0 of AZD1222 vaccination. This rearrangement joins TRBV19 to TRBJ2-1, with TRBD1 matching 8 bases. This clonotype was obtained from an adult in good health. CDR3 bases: TGTGCCAGTAGTGTCCTGGACAGGGTTTCCTACAATGAGCAGTTCTTC. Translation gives CASSVLDRVSYNEQFF.